These 16 T cell receptor beta chains were all obtained from the same sample, sequenced in a study of PD-1 blockade in mismatch repair-deficient tumors. TCRdb's table, derived via immunoSEQ multiplex PCR, lists solely in-frame clones and lacks some. The profile shows about 38,000 clones, roughly 85% of them singletons. Material: peripheral blood, obtained about 76 weeks after starting pembrolizumab. The receptors derive from an adult with mismatch repair-deficient cancer.

The chain couples TRBV6-1 to TRBJ1-4, with 8 positions matching TRBD1. The CDR3 extends over 14 amino acids. The ends lost 5 bases at V and 8 bases at J; junction bases unmatched: 7. Germline V gene sequence: CDR1 MNHNS, CDR2 SASEGT. The CDR3 coding sequence is TGTGCCAGCAGTCCTGACAGGGGAGGGGAAAAACTGTTTTTT. It specifies CASSPDRGGEKLFF.

The chain joins TRBV10-1 to TRBJ2-7; TRBD2 is a possible D gene (6 bases). From germline, CDR1 is WNHNN and CDR2 SYGVQD (reference sequence). The CDR3 contains 14 residues. Trimming took 4 bases from V and 6 from J, leaving 16 bases between them. The CDR3 spells CASSALEGRTEQYF. CDR3 DNA sequence: TGCGCCAGCAGTGCCCTGGAGGGAAGGACCGAGCAGTACTTC.

The chain combines TRBV7-8 with TRBJ2-7, with TRBD2 matching over 7 bases. Germline-derived CDR1 and CDR2 are SGHVS and FQNEAQ. The J segment lost 6 bases and the V segment lost 5 bases, leaving 10 bases of the junction unmatched. The CDR3 has 14 residues. CDR3 loop: CASSQSSKRGEQYF. The CDR3 coding sequence is TGTGCCAGCAGCCAAAGTAGCAAGCGGGGCGAGCAGTACTTC.

The chain couples TRBV7-2 to TRBJ2-3; the D gene is possibly TRBD2 (5 bases). This CDR3 spans 12 amino acids. V was shortened by 5 bases and J by 7 bases, with 10 bases between the two germline ends. CDR1 and CDR2 (germline): SGHTA, FQGNSA. For the CDR3, the DNA is TGTGCCAGCAGCCTCGACTACTATACGCAGTATTTT. Translation gives CASSLDYYTQYF. Based on the CDR3 plus reference TRBV7-2 and TRBJ2-3, the full variable domain is GAGVSQSPSNKVTEKGKDVELRCDPISGHTALYWYRQSLGQGLEFLIYFQGNSAPDKSGLPSDRFSAERTGGSVSTLTIQRTQQEDSAVYLCASSLDYYTQYFGPGTRLTVL.

In this sample, this clone is medium-sized. The gene calls are TRBV2 and TRBJ1-2, with 8 bases that match TRBD1. The CDR3 sequence is 14 residues long. The V segment lost 6 bases and the J segment 6 bases; nucleotides outside the gene matches: 9. Germline CDR1 SNHLY, CDR2 FYNNEI. CDR3 in DNA: TGTGCCAGCAGCGAGACGGACAGGGTGGATGGCTACACCTTC. Translating gives CASSETDRVDGYTF.

V and J are TRBV30 and TRBJ2-7; 7 bases agree with TRBD2. The CDR3 is 16 amino acids. The V and J ends lost 1 base and 2 bases, in that order; junction bases with no gene match: 11. CDR1 is GTSNPN and CDR2 is SVGIG in the germline V gene (reference sequence). CDR3 amino acids: CAWSARLAPGTYEQYF. DNA for the CDR3: TGTGCCTGGAGTGCCAGACTAGCACCAGGCACCTACGAGCAGTACTTC.

The J gene is TRBJ2-1, the V gene TRBV11-1; tentative D call: TRBD1 (5 bases). The germline V gene encodes CDR1 SGHAT and CDR2 FQDESV (reference sequence). The V end lost 8 bases, the J end lost 2 bases, and 13 bases lay between the germline ends. There are 14 residues in the CDR3. The CDR3 DNA sequence: TGTGCCAGCCGCCGAGGACAAGCCTACAATGAGCAGTTCTTC. Translation: CASRRGQAYNEQFF.

As to this clone: At one boundary the junction diverges from the germline segment, which might be a read error. The chain carries TRBV7-3 and TRBJ2-1, with TRBD2 matching over 10 bases. CDR1 and CDR2 from the germline V gene are SGHTA and FQGTGA. This CDR3 has 16 amino acids. CDR3 DNA: TGTGCCAGCAGCATAACTCTAGCGGGAGTAGCCAATGAGCAGTTCTTC. This sequence encodes CASSITLAGVANEQFF.

This chain uses TRBV7-9 with TRBJ1-5, with TRBD1 as a possible D gene (5 bases). V dropped 0 bases and J dropped 9 bases, with 12 bases sitting between them. Germline CDR1 is SEHNR and CDR2 is FQNEAQ (reference sequence). The CDR3 covers 14 residues. CDR3 loop: CASSLATGRGPQHF. The CDR3 DNA sequence: TGTGCCAGCAGCTTAGCAACGGGAAGGGGGCCCCAGCATTTT.

The chain combines TRBV7-9 with TRBJ2-7, with no clear D. V was shortened by 1 base and J by 5 bases, with 6 bases between the two germline ends. Germline-derived CDR1 and CDR2 are SEHNR and FQNEAQ (reference sequence). This CDR3 has 12 amino acids. CDR3 sequence reads: CASSLESHEQYF. CDR3 nucleotide sequence: TGTGCCAGCAGCTTAGAGTCCCACGAGCAGTACTTC.

The chain joins TRBV2 to TRBJ2-2; D may be TRBD1 (6 bases). Deletions cut 4 bases from V and 5 bases from J, with 14 bases between. There are 15 residues in the CDR3. The V gene's germline CDR1 is SNHLY and CDR2 FYNNEI. CDR3 loop: CASSGYRVDTGELFF. The CDR3 DNA follows: TGTGCCAGCAGTGGATACAGGGTGGATACCGGGGAGCTGTTTTTT.

The chain links TRBV12-5 to TRBJ1-2; no clear D. V lost 0 bases, J lost 0 bases, and 17 bases lay in between. Looked up from germline, CDR1 is LGHNT and CDR2 is FRNRAP. This CDR3 contains 18 residues. CDR3 coding DNA: TGTGCTAGTGGTTTGGTACTTTCCCGGGATATGACTAACTATGGCTACACCTTC. Its translation: CASGLVLSRDMTNYGYTF.

This chain joins TRBV7-8 and TRBJ2-1; 14 bases are shared with TRBD2. The CDR3 contains 15 residues. Germline lookup yields CDR1 SGHVS and CDR2 FQNEAQ. V shed 5 bases and J 9 bases; nucleotides not matched to a gene: 6. In DNA, the CDR3 is TGTGCCAGCAGCATGACTAGCGGGAGGGCCTTTGAGCAGTTCTTC. This gives the protein CASSMTSGRAFEQFF.

The J gene is TRBJ1-1, the V gene TRBV21-1; the D call TRBD1 from the table was never checked on the DNA. TRBV21-1 is noted as a pseudogene. The CDR3 is made up of 16 amino acids. The CDR3, as DNA: TGTGCCAGCAGCAAAGACCCGGACATAATGAACACTGAAGCTTTCTTT. Translating it yields CASSKDPDIMNTEAFF.

This chain uses TRBV7-3 with TRBJ2-5; D is unclear. Trimming removed 2 bases at V and 1 base at J, with 14 bases between. Germline CDR1 is SGHTA and CDR2 is FQGTGA. The CDR3 contains 16 residues. The DNA of the CDR3 is TGTGCCAGCAGCTTACATGGTAGAGCCCCCCAAGAGACCCAGTACTTC. Translating gives CASSLHGRAPQETQYF.

The V call is TRBV10-3, the J call TRBJ2-3; 14 positions agree with TRBD2. J was trimmed by 4 bases and V by 4 bases; bases with no gene match: 4. The germline gives CDR1 ENHRY, CDR2 SYGVKD. The CDR3 runs 16 residues. CDR3: CAISVEGLAGADTQYF. In DNA form, the CDR3 reads TGTGCCATCAGTGTAGAGGGACTAGCGGGAGCAGATACGCAGTATTTT.